The rows below give T cell receptor beta chains drawn from one sample of a study of CD8+ T cells in alopecia areata. TCRdb's table, derived via immunoSEQ multiplex PCR, lists solely in-frame clones and lacks some. The sample shows fewer than 250,000 clones, more than 30% of them seen only once. Sequences were derived from CD4+ T cells sorted from blood, sampled at approximately week 34, from a patient treated with tofacitinib. These receptors were collected from a human donor with alopecia areata. CDR3s include the opening cysteine and the closing phenylalanine or tryptophan. D genes are given only for firm matches. The size field is filled for only some rows; it gives once, few, many or a size class.

V	J	size	D	CDR3	DNA
TRBV27	TRBJ2-7	NA	NA	CASRNYHYEQYF	TGTGCCAGCAGGAATTACCATTACGAGCAGTACTTC
TRBV25-1	TRBJ2-4	few	NA	CASSEYRGRLAKNIQYF	TGTGCCAGCAGTGAATATAGGGGACGCTTAGCCAAAAACATTCAGTACTTC
TRBV6-6	TRBJ1-6	NA	NA	CASSYDRFLYSPLHF	TGTGCCAGCAGTTACGATCGGTTCCTGTATTCACCCCTCCACTTT
TRBV7-2	TRBJ1-2	NA	NA	CASSLDGTGTINYGYTF	TGTGCCAGCAGCTTAGACGGGACGGGGACCATCAACTATGGCTACACCTTC
TRBV2	TRBJ2-3	NA	NA	CASGDRTQYF	TGTGCCAGCGGAGATAGGACGCAGTATTTT
TRBV30	TRBJ2-5	once	NA	CAWRVVGKETQYF	TGTGCCTGGAGAGTGGTTGGAAAAGAGACCCAGTACTTC
TRBV11-2	TRBJ1-1	NA	NA	CASSLGASLGSEAFF	TGTGCCAGCAGCTTAGGAGCCTCTTTAGGGTCTGAAGCTTTCTTT
TRBV4-2	TRBJ2-7	NA	NA	CASSRRLGRDEQYF	TGTGCCAGCAGCCGCAGACTGGGGCGGGACGAGCAGTACTTC
TRBV10-3	TRBJ1-5	NA	TRBD1	CAIRPGTEGNQPQHF	TGTGCCATCAGACCCGGGACAGAAGGCAATCAGCCCCAGCATTTT
TRBV4-1	TRBJ2-3	few	TRBD1	CASSQDLRQGGTDTQYF	TGCGCCAGCAGCCAAGATTTGAGACAGGGAGGCACAGATACGCAGTATTTT
TRBV5-1	TRBJ2-2	NA	NA	CASNWDFYTGELFF	TGCGCCAGCAACTGGGACTTCTACACCGGGGAGCTGTTTTTT
TRBV18	TRBJ2-6	NA	TRBD2	CASSPELAGVGANVLTF	TGTGCCAGCTCCCCGGAGCTAGCGGGGGTCGGGGCCAACGTCCTGACTTTC
TRBV29-1	TRBJ1-1	NA	NA	CSVSENTEAFF	TGCAGCGTTTCAGAGAACACTGAAGCTTTCTTT
TRBV9	TRBJ2-3	NA	NA	CASSNLRDTQYF	TGCGCCAGCAGCAATCTCCGGGATACGCAGTATTTT
TRBV30	TRBJ1-2	few	NA	CAFTSGSNYGYTF	TGTGCCTTCACTTCGGGCAGTAACTATGGCTACACCTTC
TRBV15	TRBJ2-3	NA	NA	CATSRDGQNTDTQYF	TGTGCCACCAGCAGGGATGGACAGAACACAGATACGCAGTATTTT
TRBV5-1	TRBJ2-1	NA	TRBD2	CASSWEGNEQFF	TGCGCCAGCAGCTGGGAGGGCAATGAGCAGTTCTTC
TRBV6-5	TRBJ1-1	NA	NA	CASSLRNMNTEAFF	TGTGCCAGCAGCCTACGCAACATGAACACTGAAGCTTTCTTT
TRBV2	TRBJ1-2	NA	NA	CASRRDGTRGAGYTF	TGTGCCAGCAGACGGGACGGAACTAGGGGGGCTGGCTACACCTTC
TRBV6-6	TRBJ2-7	NA	TRBD2	CASSYSGRGYEQYF	TGTGCCAGCAGTTATAGCGGGAGGGGCTACGAGCAGTACTTC
TRBV6-5	TRBJ2-3	NA	NA	CASSYPQGTQYF	TGTGCCAGCAGTTACCCGCAGGGTACGCAGTATTTT
TRBV5-1	TRBJ2-2	NA	NA	CASSRLDPNTGELFF	TGCGCCAGCAGCCGGTTAGATCCGAACACCGGGGAGCTGTTTTTT
TRBV5-1	TRBJ2-5	NA	NA	CASSDSVGETQYF	TGCGCCAGCAGCGACAGCGTGGGAGAGACCCAGTACTTC
TRBV7-3	TRBJ1-6	many	NA	CASSFRHNSPLHF	TGTGCCAGCAGCTTCCGCCATAATTCACCCCTCCACTTT
TRBV27	TRBJ1-1	NA	NA	CASSLLRLRNTEAFF	TGTGCCAGCAGTTTATTGCGCCTCAGGAACACTGAAGCTTTCTTT
TRBV9	TRBJ1-1	NA	NA	CASSVEGAMATEAFF	TGTGCCAGCAGCGTTGAAGGTGCTATGGCTACTGAAGCTTTCTTT
TRBV7-3	TRBJ2-3	NA	NA	CASSLSPPPGTDTQYF	TGTGCCAGCAGCTTAAGCCCCCCGCCTGGAACAGATACGCAGTATTTT
TRBV6-5	TRBJ1-6	NA	TRBD1	CASSLGQGYSPLHF	TGTGCCAGCAGTCTCGGACAGGGTTATTCACCCCTCCACTTT
TRBV5-5	TRBJ1-1	few	NA	CASSPASEAFF	TGTGCCAGCAGTCCGGCCAGTGAAGCTTTCTTT
TRBV29-1	TRBJ1-1	few	NA	CSVKLWNTEAFF	TGCAGCGTTAAGTTGTGGAACACTGAAGCTTTCTTT
TRBV9	TRBJ2-1	NA	NA	CASSLEAGEQFF	TGTGCCAGCAGCCTCGAGGCGGGTGAGCAGTTCTTC
TRBV30	TRBJ1-2	few	NA	CAWSRGGYYGYTF	TGTGCCTGGAGTCGAGGCGGATACTATGGCTACACCTTC
TRBV5-1	TRBJ1-1	once	TRBD1	CASSQQGLGTEAFF	TGCGCCAGCAGCCAACAGGGGTTGGGCACTGAAGCTTTCTTT
TRBV10-3	TRBJ1-5	few	TRBD1	CAIMGQSGQPQHF	TGTGCCATCATGGGACAGTCGGGACAGCCCCAGCATTTT
TRBV5-1	TRBJ2-5	once	NA	CASSLGTVGETQYF	TGCGCCAGCAGCTTGGGCACGGTTGGGGAGACCCAGTACTTC
TRBV6-5	TRBJ1-2	NA	NA	CASSYDRGQYGYTF	TGTGCCAGCAGTTACGACCGGGGGCAGTATGGCTACACCTTC
TRBV27	TRBJ1-2	few	NA	CASSLSIGRGPGASGYTF	TGTGCCAGCAGTTTATCGATCGGTCGGGGCCCAGGGGCCTCGGGCTACACCTTC
TRBV7-2	TRBJ1-4	NA	TRBD1	CASSFRDRDEKLFF	TGTGCCAGCAGCTTCCGGGACAGAGACGAAAAACTGTTTTTT
TRBV15	TRBJ2-3	few	TRBD2	CATSRTRTGLAGSTDTQYF	TGTGCCACCAGCAGAACAAGAACGGGACTAGCGGGGAGCACAGATACGCAGTATTTT
TRBV7-8	TRBJ1-1	many	NA	CASSLGRVQGNTEAFF	TGTGCCAGCAGCTTAGGTCGGGTACAGGGGAACACTGAAGCTTTCTTT
TRBV5-6	TRBJ1-2	NA	NA	CASSFPTGIYTF	TGTGCCAGCAGCTTCCCGACCGGAATCTACACCTTC
TRBV7-9	TRBJ2-7	NA	NA	CASSLEGQASEQYF	TGTGCCAGCAGCTTAGAGGGTCAGGCCTCCGAGCAGTACTTC
TRBV5-6	TRBJ2-2	few	NA	CASSLDGNTGELFF	TGTGCCAGCAGCTTGGACGGAAACACCGGGGAGCTGTTTTTT
TRBV5-6	TRBJ2-1	NA	NA	CASSLAAGEGEQFF	TGTGCCAGCAGCTTGGCCGCAGGGGAGGGGGAGCAGTTCTTC
TRBV2	TRBJ2-7	NA	TRBD1	CATRTGLAYEQYF	TGTGCCACCAGGACAGGACTCGCCTACGAGCAGTACTTC
TRBV29-1	TRBJ1-2	NA	NA	CSAPSGAPNYGYTF	TGCAGCGCCCCTTCGGGGGCCCCTAACTATGGCTACACCTTC
TRBV16	TRBJ1-1	NA	NA	CASSQSRVGEAFF	TGTGCCAGCAGCCAATCGAGGGTAGGGGAAGCTTTCTTT
TRBV6-1	TRBJ2-7	NA	NA	CASSEAMGSISYEQYF	TGTGCCAGCAGTGAAGCGATGGGCTCCATCTCCTACGAGCAGTACTTC
TRBV27	TRBJ1-5	once	NA	CASSTTMGAQPQHF	TGTGCCAGCAGTACTACGATGGGGGCTCAGCCCCAGCATTTT
TRBV6-5	TRBJ2-2	NA	TRBD1	CASSTDRGWTGELFF	TGTGCCAGCAGTACGGACAGGGGATGGACCGGGGAGCTGTTTTTT
TRBV5-1	TRBJ2-1	NA	TRBD2	CASSSVRTSRNNEQFF	TGCGCCAGCAGCTCCGTAAGGACTAGCCGTAACAATGAGCAGTTCTTC
TRBV29-1	TRBJ1-1	NA	TRBD1	CSDGTGWGYTEAFF	TGCAGCGATGGGACAGGGTGGGGCTACACTGAAGCTTTCTTT
TRBV2	TRBJ2-1	many	NA	CASSDRVAYNEQFF	TGTGCCAGCAGTGACAGGGTGGCCTACAATGAGCAGTTCTTC